One sample yielded the 27 T cell receptor beta chains listed below, sequenced in a study of blood T cell repertoires in COVID-19. TCRdb keeps only in-frame clones here, not all; method: immunoSEQ multiplex PCR. Of about 150,000 clones listed, about 90% are singletons. The sample consisted of peripheral blood. These receptors came from a man in his forties or fifties with active COVID-19.

This chain links TRBV7-6 with TRBJ2-1; 11 nucleotides agree with TRBD2. This CDR3 is built from 17 residues. Trimming took 4 bases from V and 1 from J; bases not matched to a gene: 6. Germline V CDR1 and CDR2: SGHVS, FNYEAQ. The CDR3 sequence is CASSSLAGGPSYNEQFF. As DNA, the CDR3 is TGTGCCAGCAGCTCCCTAGCGGGGGGCCCTTCCTACAATGAGCAGTTCTTC.

This clone was seen more than once but under ten times. The rearrangement joins TRBV5-8 to TRBJ2-3; possibly TRBD2 for D (6 bases). The CDR3 has 15 residues. V lost 4 bases and J 3 bases, leaving 15 bases between the germline ends. In germline, CDR1 is SGHTS, CDR2 YDEGEE. CDR3 protein: CASSRKGGETDTQYF. The CDR3 DNA is TGTGCCAGCAGCCGTAAAGGAGGGGAAACAGATACGCAGTATTTT.

CDR3 residues: CASSEGTWDRLAFF. CDR3 DNA sequence: TGTGCCAGCAGTGAAGGAACCTGGGACAGGTTGGCTTTCTTT. V gene TRBV6-1 combines with J gene TRBJ1-1; TRBD1 matches at 8 bases. V was pared by 1 base and J by 11 bases, with 9 bases of the junction left unmatched. The CDR3 is 14 amino acids. Germline-derived CDR1 and CDR2 are MNHNS and SASEGT.

The chain joins TRBV6-1 to TRBJ1-6; tentative D call: TRBD1 (6 bases). CDR3 length: 17 residues. V lost 2 bases, J lost 0 bases, and 11 bases lay in between. CDR1 MNHNS and CDR2 SASEGT come from the germline V gene. The CDR3 sequence is CASSELQGSSYNSPLHF. The DNA for the CDR3 is TGTGCCAGCAGTGAATTGCAGGGGAGCTCCTATAATTCACCCCTCCACTTT.

The rearrangement uses TRBV12-3 or TRBV12-4 and TRBJ1-2; D uncertain. Trimming took 5 bases from V and 7 from J, leaving 8 bases between them. The CDR3 spans 11 residues. The CDR3 here is CASSQFFGYTF. The CDR3 DNA reads TGTGCCAGCAGTCAGTTTTTTGGCTACACCTTC.

The table lists this clone with a few counts. This chain links TRBV6-5 with TRBJ2-2; TRBD2 matches at 7 bases. The trim removed 6 bases at V and 4 bases at J, leaving 8 bases unmatched. The CDR3 is 15 amino acids. Germline values: CDR1 MNHEY, CDR2 SVGAGI. CDR3 DNA: TGTGCCAGCAGCCCGCGGGGAGGGGCCACCGGGGAGCTGTTTTTT. It specifies CASSPRGGATGELFF.

The rearrangement links TRBV11-2 to TRBJ2-5; a weak D match, TRBD2 (6 bases). This CDR3 spans 11 amino acids. The germline V and J ends were trimmed by 3 bases and 9 bases, with 8 bases remaining between them. Looked up from germline, CDR1 is SGHAT and CDR2 is FQNNGV. CDR3 in amino acids: CASSFQRAQYF. CDR3 nucleotide sequence: TGTGCCAGCAGCTTTCAGCGGGCCCAGTACTTC.

The chain uses TRBV10-3 and TRBJ2-7; tentative D call: TRBD1 (5 bases). V gave up 4 bases and J gave up 3 bases, with 19 bases separating them. CDR1 and CDR2 (germline): ENHRY, SYGVKD. The length of the CDR3 is 16 residues. The DNA for the CDR3 is TGTGCCATCAGTGGGGGCCACGGGTTAGGTATCTACGAGCAGTACTTC. Encoded protein: CAISGGHGLGIYEQYF.

This clone showed up just once. The rearrangement uses TRBV12-5 and TRBJ2-3; D remains ambiguous. The V gene lost 8 bases and the J gene lost 2 bases, with 17 bases spanning the gap. From germline, CDR1 is LGHNT and CDR2 FRNRAP. This CDR3 has 15 amino acids. As DNA, the CDR3 is TGTGCTAGTATAGACTTGACCCCACTCACAGATACGCAGTATTTT. This translates into CASIDLTPLTDTQYF.

V usage is TRBV28 and J usage is TRBJ2-5; a weak D match, TRBD2 (7 bases). CDR3 length: 15 amino acids. Between the trimmed V and J ends, which lost 5 bases and 1 base, there was a span of 14 bases. Germline CDR1 and CDR2: MDHEN and SYDVKM. The CDR3: CASSLARGGQETQYF. The CDR3 nucleotides are TGTGCCAGCAGTCTCGCAAGGGGGGGCCAAGAGACCCAGTACTTC.

To note about this clone: Different DNA sequences within this sample yield the same CDR3. The chain uses TRBV29-1 and TRBJ1-5, with 7 bases matching TRBD1. The CDR3 totals 13 residues. V shed 4 bases, J shed 5 bases, and the junction held 5 bases outside the gene matches. Germline loops: CDR1 SQVTM, CDR2 ANQGSEA. The DNA for the CDR3 is TGCAGCGTTGCTACAGGGGTGGATCAGCCCCAGCATTTT. This codes for CSVATGVDQPQHF.

CDR3 coding DNA: TGTGCCAGCAGTGAATTGACTAGCAGAACCACAGATACGCAGTATTTT. Translated, it gives CASSELTSRTTDTQYF. The chain employs TRBV6-1 and TRBJ2-3, with TRBD2 identical over 7 bases. Trimming cost V 2 bases and J 2 bases; bases outside gene matches: 7. CDR1 and CDR2 (germline): MNHNS, SASEGT. The CDR3 sequence is 16 residues long.

CDR3 amino acids: CSVDPTGGGGYTF. Written as DNA, the CDR3 is TGCAGCGTCGACCCGACAGGGGGCGGTGGCTACACCTTC. The genes are TRBV29-1 and TRBJ1-2; TRBD1 agrees at 10 bases. V gave up 6 bases and J gave up 7 bases; unmatched junction bases: 8. In germline, CDR1 is SQVTM, CDR2 ANQGSEA. The CDR3 runs to 13 residues.

V is TRBV19 and J is TRBJ2-5; 11 positions match TRBD2. V lost 4 bases to trimming and J lost 5 bases; unmatched junction nucleotides: 0. The CDR3 extends over 13 amino acids. Germline V CDR1 and CDR2: LNHDA, SQIVND (reference sequence). The CDR3 reads CASSRLAGETQYF. Here the CDR3 DNA reads TGTGCCAGTAGTAGACTAGCGGGGGAGACCCAGTACTTC.

V usage is TRBV9 and J usage is TRBJ2-2, with TRBD2 matching over 8 bases. Trimming removed 0 bases from V and 5 bases from J; junction bases left unmatched: 9. Germline lookup yields CDR1 SGDLS and CDR2 YYNGEE. CDR3 length equals 17 residues. The CDR3 is CASSVVAGGARTGELFF. Here the CDR3 DNA reads TGTGCCAGCAGCGTAGTGGCGGGGGGTGCTCGGACCGGGGAGCTGTTTTTT.

The chain combines TRBV19 with TRBJ1-2, with TRBD1 identical over 10 bases. The germline V gene has CDR1 LNHDA and CDR2 SQIVND (reference sequence). The CDR3 sequence is 16 residues long. With V trimmed by 7 bases and J by 6 bases, 14 bases remained unmatched. The CDR3 spells CASTSTRRDRGHGYTF. The CDR3 coding sequence is TGTGCCAGTACAAGTACCCGCCGGGACAGGGGCCATGGCTACACCTTC.

This clone has more than one count but fewer than ten. This chain joins TRBV11-2 and TRBJ2-2; D is undetermined. The germline V gene has CDR1 SGHAT and CDR2 FQNNGV. The CDR3 length is 15 residues. Trimming took 0 bases from V and 8 from J, leaving 13 bases between them. This CDR3 reads CASSLEFLGRGELFF. In nucleotides, the CDR3 is TGTGCCAGCAGCTTAGAATTCCTAGGAAGGGGGGAGCTGTTTTTT.

This clone was seen once. V and J are TRBV21-1 and TRBJ1-5. TRBV21-1 is an annotated pseudogene. The CDR3 loop spans 14 amino acids. CDR3 protein: CAPPRLVRSRPQHF. Written as DNA, the CDR3 is TGTGCCCCCCCTCGGTTGGTTCGCTCGCGGCCCCAGCATTTT.

This chain joins TRBV7-8 and TRBJ1-1; D is undetermined. Germline V gives CDR1 SGHVS, CDR2 FQNEAQ. V was cut by 1 base and J by 2 bases, with 8 bases left in between. The CDR3 has 14 residues. This CDR3 reads CASSLGEVNTEAFF. In DNA form, the CDR3 reads TGTGCCAGCAGCTTAGGTGAGGTAAACACTGAAGCTTTCTTT.

This clone has just one count. V usage is TRBV6-5 and J usage is TRBJ1-1; tentative D call: TRBD1 (6 bases). Trimming took off 5 bases at V and 8 bases at J, with 12 bases between the two ends. This CDR3 is built from 12 residues. Germline V gene sequence: CDR1 MNHEY, CDR2 SVGAGI. The CDR3 loop reads CASSTTGSEAFF. The CDR3 DNA is TGTGCCAGCAGTACCACAGGGTCAGAAGCTTTCTTT.

This chain links TRBV7-9 with TRBJ2-1; D is possibly TRBD1 (6 bases). The germline V gene encodes CDR1 SEHNR and CDR2 FQNEAQ (reference sequence). Trimming took off 5 bases at V and 4 bases at J, with 9 bases between the two ends. The length of the CDR3 is 13 residues. CDR3 DNA: TGTGCCAGCAGCCCAGGACAGTACAATGAGCAGTTCTTC. Its translation is CASSPGQYNEQFF.

This clone was counted only a few times. J is TRBJ2-2 and V is TRBV6-5, with D perhaps matching TRBD2 (6 bases). CDR1 MNHEY and CDR2 SVGAGI come from the germline V gene. CDR3 size: 15 residues. V lost 6 bases to trimming and J lost 8 bases, with 19 bases between them. This CDR3 is CASRAGGVSVGELFF. CDR3 nucleotides: TGTGCCAGCAGAGCCGGGGGAGTTTCGGTGGGGGAGCTGTTTTTT.

This clone is categorized as medium-sized. The genes are TRBV6-5 and TRBJ2-2, with TRBD2 as a possible D gene (5 bases). CDR3 length: 13 residues. CDR1 MNHEY and CDR2 SVGAGI come from the germline V gene. With 7 bases removed from V and 6 bases from J, the gap between germline ends came to 12 bases. The CDR3 here is CASNPPRAGELFF. The DNA of the CDR3 is TGTGCCAGCAACCCACCGAGGGCCGGGGAGCTGTTTTTT.

This chain links TRBV2 with TRBJ2-1; D gene ambiguous. The germline gives CDR1 SNHLY, CDR2 FYNNEI. With 7 bases removed from V and 4 bases from J, the gap between germline ends came to 5 bases. This CDR3 region has 11 residues. The chain's CDR3 is CASILYNEQFF. The CDR3 DNA is TGTGCCAGCATTCTTTACAATGAGCAGTTCTTC.

The gene calls are TRBV10-3 and TRBJ2-3; D perhaps matches TRBD2 (6 bases). The CDR3 has 15 residues. Germline V gene data show CDR1 as ENHRY and CDR2 as SYGVKD. V was pared by 7 bases and J by 4 bases, with 18 bases between. CDR3 loop: CAITEGRGGADTQYF. CDR3 DNA: TGTGCCATCACCGAGGGGCGGGGCGGGGCAGATACGCAGTATTTT.

This clone has a single count. V is TRBV5-1 and J is TRBJ2-2; D unclear. Trimming shortened V by 0 bases and J by 3 bases, and 3 bases separated the two germline ends. Looked up from germline, CDR1 is SGHRS and CDR2 is YFSETQ. The CDR3 has 13 residues. The DNA of the CDR3 is TGCGCCAGCAGCTTGGCCGACACCGGGGAGCTGTTTTTT. Its translation is CASSLADTGELFF. The full variable domain, completed using reference TRBV5-1 and TRBJ2-2, is KAGVTQTPRYLIKTRGQQVTLSCSPISGHRSVSWYQQTPGQGLQFLFEYFSETQRNKGNFPGRFSGRQFSNSRSEMNVSTLELGDSALYLCASSLADTGELFFGEGSRLTVL.

The chain joins TRBV2 to TRBJ2-2, with D perhaps TRBD2 (5 bases). Germline CDR1 SNHLY, CDR2 FYNNEI. V was trimmed by 2 bases and J by 3 bases, leaving 19 bases between them. The CDR3 has 18 residues. For the CDR3, the DNA is TGTGCCAGCAGTGAAATCCAACCTAGGAGGACGCACACCGGGGAGCTGTTTTTT. As protein: CASSEIQPRRTHTGELFF.